Below, one T cell receptor beta chain is given with its context. TCRdb keeps only in-frame clones here, not all; method: immunoSEQ multiplex PCR. The sample shows about 400,000 clones, 88% of them seen only once. The record originates from a study of blood T cell repertoires in COVID-19. Enrollees, roughly 18 to 90 years old, lived in 25 or so US areas. The study assigned cohorts using participant-reported clinical history. Deletions cut 4 bases from V and 8 bases from J, with 14 bases between. The germline V gene has CDR1 MNHEY and CDR2 SMNVEV (reference sequence). This CDR3 is 13 amino acids long. The source is a woman in her thirties or forties with acute COVID-19. V and J are TRBV27 and TRBJ1-1, with D maybe TRBD1 (5 bases). Sequenced input: PBMCs or T cells enriched from blood (not recorded which). CDR3 sequence: CASSYLGAGEAFF. CDR3 nucleotide sequence: TGTGCCAGCAGTTATTTAGGGGCGGGAGAAGCTTTCTTT.